Listed below are T cell receptor beta chains from one sample, sequenced in a study of OX40 agonist ivuxolimab in advanced cancers. TCRdb keeps only in-frame clones here, not all; method: immunoSEQ multiplex PCR. The sample has 61,000 or so clones; around 83% are singletons. Sequencing was performed on CD4+ or CD8+ T cells sorted from blood, taken in a trial of the OX40 agonist ivuxolimab. The receptors derive from an adult with an advanced solid tumor such as melanoma, head and neck, liver or kidney cancer. The CDR3 runs from the conserved cysteine through the conserved F or W. A D gene is named only where the DNA matches it firmly. Size is omitted from some rows. Given values are once, few, many or a class for expanded clones.

clone_size | j_call | v_call | d_call | cdr3_aa | cdr3_nt
few | TRBJ1-3 | TRBV6-5 | NA | CASSYGRNSGNTIYF | TGTGCCAGCAGTTATGGACGGAATTCTGGAAACACCATATATTTT
NA | TRBJ2-5 | TRBV28 | NA | CASLLPGQEGTQYF | TGTGCCAGCCTTCTTCCGGGACAAGAGGGGACCCAGTACTTC
NA | TRBJ2-7 | TRBV14 | NA | CASSQVAGWGSRSYEQYF | TGTGCCAGCAGCCAAGTTGCAGGTTGGGGATCGCGCTCCTACGAGCAGTACTTC
few | TRBJ2-5 | TRBV27 | NA | CASSLKWTAKQETQYF | TGTGCCAGCAGTTTGAAGTGGACAGCGAAGCAAGAGACCCAGTACTTC
once | TRBJ1-5 | TRBV4-3 | NA | CASSQALGNQPQHF | TGCGCCAGCAGCCAAGCACTGGGTAATCAGCCCCAGCATTTT
few | TRBJ1-4 | TRBV30 | NA | CAWSVLNEKLFF | TGTGCCTGGAGTGTACTTAATGAAAAACTGTTTTTT
NA | TRBJ2-5 | TRBV5-6 | NA | CASSLDRAEETQYF | TGTGCCAGCAGCTTGGACAGGGCCGAAGAGACCCAGTACTTC
NA | TRBJ2-7 | TRBV28 | NA | CASSSQGNPGQLDEQYF | TGTGCCAGCAGTTCGCAGGGTAACCCGGGACAACTTGATGAGCAGTACTTC
NA | TRBJ2-3 | TRBV5-4 | TRBD2 | CASTITSGGSTDTQYF | TGTGCCAGCACCATAACTAGCGGGGGTAGCACAGATACGCAGTATTTT
NA | TRBJ1-2 | TRBV19 | TRBD1 | CASRTQGNYGYTF | TGTGCCAGTAGAACACAGGGGAACTATGGCTACACCTTC
NA | TRBJ1-5 | TRBV19 | NA | CASSIFGGGQPQHF | TGTGCCAGTAGTATTTTTGGAGGGGGTCAGCCCCAGCATTTT
NA | TRBJ1-6 | TRBV7-2 | NA | CASSLSAAPLHF | TGTGCCAGCAGCTTATCGGCAGCACCCCTCCACTTT
NA | TRBJ2-6 | TRBV11-3 | NA | CASSLVGGSGGANVLTF | TGTGCCAGCAGCTTAGTCGGCGGATCGGGAGGGGCCAACGTCCTGACTTTC
once | TRBJ1-3 | TRBV28 | TRBD1 | CASSPTGRNTIYF | TGTGCCAGCAGCCCGACAGGGAGGAACACCATATATTTT
NA | TRBJ2-3 | TRBV7-9 | NA | CASSSSADTQYF | TGTGCCAGCAGCTCTAGTGCAGATACGCAGTATTTT
NA | TRBJ1-6 | TRBV6-1 | NA | CASSEATNRPPLHF | TGTGCCAGCAGTGAAGCTACAAACCGGCCACCCCTCCACTTT
NA | TRBJ1-1 | TRBV18 | TRBD1 | CASSQGQGGTEAFF | TGTGCCAGCTCCCAGGGACAGGGTGGCACTGAAGCTTTCTTT
NA | TRBJ2-1 | TRBV5-1 | NA | CASSPSTYNEQFF | TGCGCCAGCAGCCCCTCGACCTACAATGAGCAGTTCTTC
NA | TRBJ1-1 | TRBV10-3 | NA | CAISDHPPGNTEAFF | TGTGCCATCAGTGATCACCCTCCAGGGAACACTGAAGCTTTCTTT
NA | TRBJ1-3 | TRBV6-5 | NA | CASSSQGNTIYF | TGTGCCAGCAGTTCACAGGGAAACACCATATATTTT
NA | TRBJ1-3 | TRBV11-3 | NA | CASSLYSGNTIYF | TGTGCCAGCAGTCTATACTCTGGAAACACCATATATTTT
NA | TRBJ1-2 | TRBV11-3 | NA | CASSRPGSERGYTF | TGTGCCAGCAGCAGGCCCGGGTCTGAGCGAGGCTACACCTTC
NA | TRBJ2-3 | TRBV5-1 | TRBD2 | CASSFQAGGVDTQYF | TGCGCCAGCAGCTTTCAGGCGGGGGGAGTGGATACGCAGTATTTT
once | TRBJ2-5 | TRBV4-3 | NA | CASSQEVRGTQYF | TGCGCCAGCAGCCAAGAAGTGAGGGGGACCCAGTACTTC
NA | TRBJ2-2 | TRBV10-3 | NA | CAIATKLTDTGELFF | TGTGCCATAGCTACCAAGCTTACTGACACCGGGGAGCTGTTTTTT
NA | TRBJ2-7 | TRBV5-4 | NA | CASSLDTWATGEQYF | TGTGCCAGCAGCTTGGATACTTGGGCCACCGGCGAGCAGTACTTC
NA | TRBJ1-5 | TRBV4-1 | NA | CASSQDEGGPNQPQHF | TGCGCCAGCAGCCAAGACGAGGGGGGACCCAATCAGCCCCAGCATTTT
NA | TRBJ1-1 | TRBV28 | NA | CASSFEGEANTEAFF | TGTGCCAGCAGTTTCGAGGGGGAAGCGAACACTGAAGCTTTCTTT
NA | TRBJ1-2 | TRBV6-5 | NA | CASSTTTQEGYGYTF | TGTGCCAGCAGTACCACGACACAGGAGGGATATGGCTACACCTTC
NA | TRBJ2-1 | TRBV7-9 | NA | CASSLEEQGSTNEQFF | TGTGCCAGCAGCTTAGAAGAGCAGGGGAGTACGAATGAGCAGTTCTTC
NA | TRBJ1-2 | TRBV19 | TRBD1 | CASSRQGGIYTF | TGTGCCAGTAGTCGACAGGGGGGGATCTACACCTTC
NA | TRBJ1-4 | TRBV7-9 | NA | CASSPVGGEKLFF | TGTGCCAGCAGCCCAGTGGGAGGTGAAAAACTGTTTTTT
NA | TRBJ2-3 | TRBV5-1 | TRBD2 | CASSPGGGYTDTQYF | TGCGCCAGCAGCCCGGGAGGGGGGTACACAGATACGCAGTATTTT
NA | TRBJ1-2 | TRBV27 | TRBD1 | CASSFEPQGNYGYTF | TGTGCCAGCAGTTTTGAGCCACAGGGGAACTATGGCTACACCTTC
NA | TRBJ2-2 | TRBV11-2 | TRBD1 | CASSLQGATGELFF | TGTGCCAGCAGCTTACAGGGGGCGACCGGGGAGCTGTTTTTT
NA | TRBJ1-5 | TRBV5-6 | NA | CASSLDRATNQPQHF | TGTGCCAGCAGCTTGGACAGGGCGACCAATCAGCCCCAGCATTTT
NA | TRBJ1-1 | TRBV4-1 | NA | CASSHLGAPGGAFF | TGCGCCAGCAGCCACCTAGGAGCCCCCGGTGGAGCTTTCTTT
NA | TRBJ1-4 | TRBV7-9 | NA | CASSLVGDPGEKLFF | TGTGCCAGCAGCTTAGTCGGGGACCCGGGAGAAAAACTGTTTTTT
once | TRBJ1-5 | TRBV7-9 | NA | CASSLGGGAGGNQPQHF | TGTGCCAGCAGCTTGGGGGGCGGGGCTGGAGGCAATCAGCCCCAGCATTTT
NA | TRBJ2-2 | TRBV5-1 | TRBD1 | CASTTRQGRGGELFF | TGCGCCAGCACCACGCGACAGGGGCGAGGCGGGGAGCTGTTTTTT
once | TRBJ1-2 | TRBV7-9 | NA | CASSFSSGKGDDYGYTF | TGTGCCAGCAGCTTCTCTTCCGGGAAGGGGGATGACTATGGCTACACCTTC
NA | TRBJ1-1 | TRBV4-1 | NA | CASSQEGGTEAFF | TGCGCCAGCAGCCAAGAGGGGGGGACTGAAGCTTTCTTT
medium-sized | TRBJ1-1 | TRBV29-1 | NA | CSVVALNTEAFF | TGCAGCGTTGTCGCTTTGAACACTGAAGCTTTCTTT
NA | TRBJ2-7 | TRBV5-5 | NA | CASSFVGGDSYEQYF | TGTGCCAGCAGCTTCGTCGGCGGTGATTCCTACGAGCAGTACTTC
NA | TRBJ2-7 | TRBV7-6 | NA | CASSSQPSSYEQYF | TGTGCCAGCAGCTCACAGCCTTCTTCATACGAGCAGTACTTC
NA | TRBJ2-7 | TRBV6-6 | TRBD1 | CACREQGAYEQYF | TGTGCCTGCCGAGAACAGGGGGCCTACGAGCAGTACTTC
NA | TRBJ2-2 | TRBV6-5 | TRBD2 | CASTLAGGNTGELFF | TGTGCCAGCACTCTAGCGGGGGGGAACACCGGGGAGCTGTTTTTT
NA | TRBJ1-1 | TRBV19 | TRBD1 | CASSRGFRDRNTEAFF | TGTGCCAGTAGCAGAGGATTTCGGGACAGGAACACTGAAGCTTTCTTT
NA | TRBJ1-2 | TRBV7-9 | NA | CASSSAPGPVLVGYTF | TGTGCCAGCAGCTCAGCACCGGGGCCCGTATTAGTTGGCTACACCTTC
NA | TRBJ2-5 | TRBV19 | NA | CASSLGGAGIQETQYF | TGTGCCAGCTCTCTTGGCGGGGCGGGGATCCAAGAGACCCAGTACTTC
NA | TRBJ1-5 | TRBV7-8 | NA | CASSPARVSQPQHF | TGTGCCAGCAGCCCCGCCAGGGTATCTCAGCCCCAGCATTTT
NA | TRBJ2-3 | TRBV28 | NA | CASSKGGPTDTQYF | TGTGCCAGCAGTAAGGGGGGGCCGACAGATACGCAGTATTTT
NA | TRBJ1-1 | TRBV28 | NA | CASSLWKATLNTEAFF | TGTGCCAGCAGTTTATGGAAGGCGACCTTGAACACTGAAGCTTTCTTT